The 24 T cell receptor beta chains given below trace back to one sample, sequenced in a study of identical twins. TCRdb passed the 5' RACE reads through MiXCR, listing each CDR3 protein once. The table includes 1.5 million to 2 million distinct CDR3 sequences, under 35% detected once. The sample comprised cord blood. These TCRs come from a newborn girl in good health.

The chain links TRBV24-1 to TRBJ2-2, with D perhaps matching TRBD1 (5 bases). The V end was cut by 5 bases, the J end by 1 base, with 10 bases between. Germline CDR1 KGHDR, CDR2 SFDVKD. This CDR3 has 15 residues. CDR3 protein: CATSADQGNTGELFF. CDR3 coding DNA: TGTGCCACCAGTGCTGATCAGGGGAACACCGGGGAGCTGTTTTTT.

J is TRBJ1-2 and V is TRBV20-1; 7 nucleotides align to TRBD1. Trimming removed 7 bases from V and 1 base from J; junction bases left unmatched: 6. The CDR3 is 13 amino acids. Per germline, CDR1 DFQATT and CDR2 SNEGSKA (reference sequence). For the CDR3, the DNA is TGCAGTGTTCCGACAGGGAATAACTATGGCTACACCTTC. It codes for CSVPTGNNYGYTF.

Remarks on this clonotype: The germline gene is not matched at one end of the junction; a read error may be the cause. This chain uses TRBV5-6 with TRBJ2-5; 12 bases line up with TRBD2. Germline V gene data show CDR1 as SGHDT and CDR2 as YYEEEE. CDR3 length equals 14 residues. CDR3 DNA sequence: TGTGCCGGCAGCTTGACTAGCGGGAGCAATGAGCAGTACTTC. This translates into CAGSLTSGSNEQYF.

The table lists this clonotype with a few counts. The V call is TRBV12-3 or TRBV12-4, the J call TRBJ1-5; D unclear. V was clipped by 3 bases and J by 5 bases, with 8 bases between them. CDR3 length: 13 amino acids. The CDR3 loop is CASSFHFDQPQHF. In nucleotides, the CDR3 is TGTGCCAGCAGTTTCCACTTCGATCAGCCCCAGCATTTT.

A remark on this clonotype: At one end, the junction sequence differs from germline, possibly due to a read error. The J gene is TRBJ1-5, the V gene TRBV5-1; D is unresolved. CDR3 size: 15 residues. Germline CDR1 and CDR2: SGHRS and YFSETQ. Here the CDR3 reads CASSLRKDSNQPLHF. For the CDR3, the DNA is TGCGCCAGCAGCTTGCGCAAAGATAGCAATCAGCCCCTGCATTTT.

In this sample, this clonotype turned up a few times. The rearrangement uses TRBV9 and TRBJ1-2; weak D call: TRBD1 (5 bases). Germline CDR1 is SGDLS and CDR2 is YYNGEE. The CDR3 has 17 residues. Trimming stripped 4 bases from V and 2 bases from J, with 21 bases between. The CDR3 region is CASSPGLRSYTNYGYTF. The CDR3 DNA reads TGTGCCAGCAGCCCAGGGCTTCGTTCTTATACAAACTATGGCTACACCTTC.

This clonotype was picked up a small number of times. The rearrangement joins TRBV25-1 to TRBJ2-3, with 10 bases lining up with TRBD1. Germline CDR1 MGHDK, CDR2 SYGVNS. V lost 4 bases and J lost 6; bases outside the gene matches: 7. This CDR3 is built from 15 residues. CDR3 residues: CASSGRQGAGDTQYF. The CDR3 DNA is TGTGCCAGCAGTGGACGACAGGGGGCAGGGGATACGCAGTATTTT.

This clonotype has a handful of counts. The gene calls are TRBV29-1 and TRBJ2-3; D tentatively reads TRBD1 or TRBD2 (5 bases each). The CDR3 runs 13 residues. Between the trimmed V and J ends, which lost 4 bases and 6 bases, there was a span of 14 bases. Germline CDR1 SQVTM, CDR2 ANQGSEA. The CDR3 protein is CSVGGPSLDTQYF. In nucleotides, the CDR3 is TGCAGCGTTGGGGGACCATCCCTGGATACGCAGTATTTT.

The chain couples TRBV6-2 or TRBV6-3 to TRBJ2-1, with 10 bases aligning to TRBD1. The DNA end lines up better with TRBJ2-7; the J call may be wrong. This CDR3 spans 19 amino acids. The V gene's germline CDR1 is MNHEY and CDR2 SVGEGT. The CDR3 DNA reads TGTGCCAGCAGTTACACACTCATTCCGACAGGGGGCAGCTACAATGAGCAGTACTTC. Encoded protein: CASSYTLIPTGGSYNEQYF.

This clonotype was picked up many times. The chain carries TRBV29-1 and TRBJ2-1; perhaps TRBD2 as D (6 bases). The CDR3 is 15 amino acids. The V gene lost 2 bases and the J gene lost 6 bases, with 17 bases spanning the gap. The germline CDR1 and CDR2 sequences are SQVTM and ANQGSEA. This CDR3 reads CSVEKRALRPNEQFF. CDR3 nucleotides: TGCAGCGTTGAAAAGCGGGCCCTCCGTCCCAATGAGCAGTTCTTC.

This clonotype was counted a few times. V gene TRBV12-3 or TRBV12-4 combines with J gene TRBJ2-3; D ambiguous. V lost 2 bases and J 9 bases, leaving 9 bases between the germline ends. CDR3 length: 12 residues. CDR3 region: CASSLPKGTQYF. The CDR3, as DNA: TGTGCCAGCAGTTTACCCAAAGGAACGCAGTATTTT.

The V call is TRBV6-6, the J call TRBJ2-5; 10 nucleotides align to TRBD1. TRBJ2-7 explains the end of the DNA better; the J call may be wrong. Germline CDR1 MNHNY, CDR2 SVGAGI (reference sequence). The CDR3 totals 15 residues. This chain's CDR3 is CASSNGTGVPYEQYF. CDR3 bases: TGTGCCAGCTCAAATGGGACAGGGGTCCCCTACGAGCAGTACTTC.

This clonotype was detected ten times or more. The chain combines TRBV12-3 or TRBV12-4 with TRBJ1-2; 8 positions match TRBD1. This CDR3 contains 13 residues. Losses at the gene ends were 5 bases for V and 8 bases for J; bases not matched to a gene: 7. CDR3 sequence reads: CASSPTGGGGYTF. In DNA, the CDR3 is TGTGCCAGCAGTCCCACAGGGGGAGGGGGCTACACCTTC.

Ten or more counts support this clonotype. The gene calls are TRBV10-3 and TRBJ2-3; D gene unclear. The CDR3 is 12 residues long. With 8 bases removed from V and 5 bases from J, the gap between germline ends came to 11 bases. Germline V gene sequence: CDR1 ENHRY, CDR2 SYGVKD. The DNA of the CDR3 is TGTGCCATCTTTCCCCGAGGAGATACGCAGTATTTT. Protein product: CAIFPRGDTQYF.

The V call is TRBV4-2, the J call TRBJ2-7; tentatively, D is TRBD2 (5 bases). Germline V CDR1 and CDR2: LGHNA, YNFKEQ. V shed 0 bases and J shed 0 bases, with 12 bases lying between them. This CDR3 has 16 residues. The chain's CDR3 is CASSQESLGLSYEQYF. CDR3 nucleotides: TGTGCCAGCAGCCAAGAGTCACTAGGCCTCTCCTACGAGCAGTACTTC.

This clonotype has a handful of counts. CDR3 sequence reads: CASSYSPAGTDTQYF. CDR3 DNA sequence: TGTGCCAGCAGTTACTCTCCAGCGGGCACAGATACGCAGTATTTT. The J gene is TRBJ2-3, the V gene TRBV6-6, with a tentative D call TRBD2 (5 bases). Germline CDR1 is MNHNY and CDR2 is SVGAGI (reference sequence). CDR3 size: 15 residues. V was clipped by 0 bases and J by 1 base, with 8 bases between them.

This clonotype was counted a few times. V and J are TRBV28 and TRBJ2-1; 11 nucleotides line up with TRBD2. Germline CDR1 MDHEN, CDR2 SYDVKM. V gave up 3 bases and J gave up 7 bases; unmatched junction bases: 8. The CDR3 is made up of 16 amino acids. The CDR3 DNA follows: TGTGCCAGCAGTTTTTTGCTAGCGGGAGGAGATAATGAGCAGTTCTTC. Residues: CASSFLLAGGDNEQFF.

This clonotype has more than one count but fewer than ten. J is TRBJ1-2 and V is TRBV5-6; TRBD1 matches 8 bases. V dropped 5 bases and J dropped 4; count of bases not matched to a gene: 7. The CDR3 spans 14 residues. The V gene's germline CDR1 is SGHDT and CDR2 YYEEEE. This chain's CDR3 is CASRNRGALYGYTF. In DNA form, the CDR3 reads TGTGCCAGCAGAAACAGGGGGGCGCTCTATGGCTACACCTTC.

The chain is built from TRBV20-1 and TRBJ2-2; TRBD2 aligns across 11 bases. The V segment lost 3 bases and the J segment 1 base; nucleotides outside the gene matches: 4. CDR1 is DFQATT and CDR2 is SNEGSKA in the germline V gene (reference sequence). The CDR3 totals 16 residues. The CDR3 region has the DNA TGCAGTGCTAGGGGACTAGCGGCCTTGAACACCGGGGAGCTGTTTTTT. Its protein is CSARGLAALNTGELFF.

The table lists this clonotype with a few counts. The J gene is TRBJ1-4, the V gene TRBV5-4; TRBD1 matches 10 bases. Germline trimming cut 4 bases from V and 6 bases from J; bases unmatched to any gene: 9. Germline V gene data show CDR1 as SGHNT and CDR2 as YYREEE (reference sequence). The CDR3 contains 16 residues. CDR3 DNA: TGTGCCAGCAGCCTAGCCCCCGGGACAGGGGATGAAAAACTGTTTTTT. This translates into CASSLAPGTGDEKLFF.

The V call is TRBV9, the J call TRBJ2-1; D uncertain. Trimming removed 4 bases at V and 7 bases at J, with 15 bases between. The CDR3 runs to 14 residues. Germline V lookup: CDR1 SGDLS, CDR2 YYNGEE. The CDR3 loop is CASSPSASWNEQFF. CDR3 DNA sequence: TGTGCCAGCAGCCCGTCGGCTTCATGGAATGAGCAGTTCTTC.

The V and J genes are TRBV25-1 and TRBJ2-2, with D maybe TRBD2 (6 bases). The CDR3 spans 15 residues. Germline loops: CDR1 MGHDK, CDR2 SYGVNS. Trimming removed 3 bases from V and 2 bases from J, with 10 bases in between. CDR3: CASSDGGANTGELFF. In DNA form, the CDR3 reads TGTGCCAGCAGTGACGGGGGTGCTAACACCGGGGAGCTGTTTTTT.

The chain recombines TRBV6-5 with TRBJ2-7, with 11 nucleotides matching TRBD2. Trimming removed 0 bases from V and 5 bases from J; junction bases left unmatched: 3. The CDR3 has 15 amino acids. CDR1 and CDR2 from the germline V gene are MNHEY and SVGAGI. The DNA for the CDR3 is TGTGCCAGCAGTTACTCGGTACTAGCGGGGGACGAGCAGTACTTC. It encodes CASSYSVLAGDEQYF.

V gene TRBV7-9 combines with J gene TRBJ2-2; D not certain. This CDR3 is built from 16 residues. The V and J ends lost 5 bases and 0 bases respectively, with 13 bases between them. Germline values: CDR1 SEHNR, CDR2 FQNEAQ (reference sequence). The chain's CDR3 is CASSPTTAANTGELFF. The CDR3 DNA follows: TGTGCCAGCAGCCCGACGACCGCCGCGAACACCGGGGAGCTGTTTTTT.